This is a list of T cell receptor beta chains from one sample in a study of blood T cell repertoires in COVID-19. The method was immunoSEQ multiplex PCR; TCRdb's version includes in-frame clones alone and lacks a portion of them. The sample gives about 180,000 clones, more than 80% of which show up once; 6% to 6.5% is in the top ten. The material sequenced was PBMCs or T cells enriched from blood (not recorded which). These receptors were obtained from a middle-aged man who had recovered from COVID-19. Each CDR3 is given with its conserved first and last residue.

v_gene,j_gene,CDR3aa
TRBV2,TRBJ1-2,CAISGVFYGYTF
TRBV14,TRBJ2-3,CASSQGGGDTQYF
TRBV29-1,TRBJ1-2,CSVETRGKGGGYGYTF
TRBV14,TRBJ2-2,CASSRIAGVNTGELFF
TRBV6-5,TRBJ1-6,CASSYYPGVSPLHF
TRBV30,TRBJ2-1,CAWSALAGGYNEQFF
TRBV11-3,TRBJ1-4,CASSAKSGQGIGATNEKLFF
TRBV5-1,TRBJ2-2,CASSTGAGNTGELFF
TRBV7-8,TRBJ2-1,CASNPTTSLDVNEQFF
TRBV2,TRBJ1-2,CASIEFRRSEGNYGYTF
TRBV2,TRBJ1-5,CASGQGAGIGNQPQHF
TRBV11-3,TRBJ1-2,CASSLGLRRDTGRGDGYTF
TRBV5-4,TRBJ2-1,CASSLSGTGGWNEQFF
TRBV7-9,TRBJ2-7,CASSPHDGTQSSYEQYF
TRBV5-1,TRBJ1-1,CASRVGVNTEAFF
TRBV27,TRBJ2-7,CASSLSVPRKGDEQYF
TRBV19,TRBJ2-5,CASSPGGLSLYF
TRBV3-1/TRBV3-2,TRBJ1-1,CASSQEPQGNTEAFF
TRBV2,TRBJ2-1,CAGDRALNEQFF
TRBV30,TRBJ1-2,CAWNPGIQYGYTF
TRBV15,TRBJ2-7,CATSRGGTGAYEQYF
TRBV6-5,TRBJ2-6,CASSYADRHRANVLTF
TRBV9,TRBJ2-7,CASSVAPGVYEQYF
TRBV7-2,TRBJ2-7,CASRPQGLGEQYF
TRBV9,TRBJ1-1,CASSPGHLGNTEAFF
TRBV6-5,TRBJ1-2,CASSYSRAVNYGYTF
TRBV7-6,TRBJ2-2,CASSLAFYAGGNTGELFF
TRBV10-2,TRBJ1-1,CASSAYSNTEAFF
TRBV5-1,TRBJ2-3,CASSLDRSTTDTQYF
TRBV4-1,TRBJ2-1,CASSQERQGHEQFF
TRBV25-1,TRBJ2-2,CASKRPGVTGELFF
TRBV7-9,TRBJ2-7,CASSSQGTHEQYF
TRBV5-5,TRBJ2-3,CASSLAGAVDTQYF
TRBV27,TRBJ1-1,CASRQGAGEAFF
TRBV7-6,TRBJ1-1,CASSPTGQGVTEAFF
TRBV29-1,TRBJ2-2,CSVDGDSLAGELFF
TRBV30,TRBJ2-7,CAWSSGITYEQYF
TRBV28,TRBJ1-2,CASSLLGAQGYTF
TRBV6-1,TRBJ2-2,CASSEEPGGWEAGELFF
TRBV11-2,TRBJ2-5,CASSLDRGSPGETQYF
TRBV27,TRBJ2-2,CASSGTSGSRGELFF
TRBV10-3,TRBJ2-5,CAISAGGGVETQYF
TRBV9,TRBJ1-6,CASSPLPGGSPLHF
TRBV2,TRBJ2-2,CASGWGTGDTGELFF
TRBV3-1/TRBV3-2,TRBJ2-7,CASSQPGQGHYEQYF
TRBV3-1/TRBV3-2,TRBJ2-7,CASSQIPSGSYEQYF
TRBV7-9,TRBJ1-6,CASSSDRSSYNSPLHF
TRBV19,TRBJ1-2,CASSLQTGGRDYGYTF
TRBV9,TRBJ2-3,CASSVASTDTQYF
TRBV9,TRBJ2-2,CASSEGLAGGPGELFF